The sample holds many counts of the clone carrying this T cell receptor beta chain. This record comes from a study of T cells of healthy individuals. A single record per CDR3 protein comes from TCRdb applying MiXCR to the 5' RACE reads. The data show 60,000 to 70,000 distinct CDR3 sequences, 15% to 20% seen once. This CDR3 has 12 residues. Germline loops: CDR1 MDHEN, CDR2 SYDVKM. V lost 3 bases, J lost 9 bases, and 9 bases lay in between. The TCR sequence derives from a human donor in good health. V is TRBV28 and J is TRBJ2-1; D perhaps matches TRBD2 (6 bases). The CDR3 nucleotides read TGTGCCAGCAGTTTTATCGGGGGTGAGCAGTTCTTC. This codes for CASSFIGGEQFF.